This T cell receptor (beta chain) was found in a study of shared clonotypes between healthy human individuals (dated by TCRdb to 2018 to 2021). The study in broad terms: A couple of women and a few men aged 18 to 49 years were included in the cohort. Per donor, three plates each were used for CD4 naive and CD4 memory, two for CD8 naive, and one for CD8 memory. To estimate repertoire size and how much clonotypes are shared between individuals, the study performed deep sequencing of blood TCR repertoires from a handful of healthy adults. To increase sequencing depth and limit assay-specific biases, TCR repertoire library preparation and sequencing were carried out by different laboratories using diverse techniques. Per donor, leukapheresis produced somewhere between about 0.94 and 10 billion PBMCs. Overall results and qualifications from the work: Based on pairwise subsampling, the degree of clonotype sharing among donors was expected to be affected by sequencing depth. Sharing across several donors was observed for about 5% of naive CD4, less than 4% of naive CD8, 2% to 2.5% of memory CD4, and less than 0.45% of memory CD8 clonotypes. Higher generation probabilities were observed for clonotypes shared by all four sorted-subset donors than for non-shared clonotypes. Only blood was sampled, and tissue TCR repertoires likely differ from those in blood. Incomplete sequencing was indicated by rarefaction of sorted-subset datasets, despite the large sequencing depth. Naive subsets generally had larger estimated clonotype richness than memory subsets did. Because the study included only a small number of donors, the genetic and exposure-history diversity represented was limited.

Donors were healthy HIV-negative adults with no recently reported acute infections or vaccinations. All donors were Caucasian adults living in Nashville, Tennessee, USA. CD4+ T cells were enriched through magnetic negative selection, after which naive cells were positively selected on CD45RA and the remaining negative fraction served as the memory subset. After blood collection by leukapheresis, PBMCs were isolated using Ficoll-Histopaque density gradient centrifugation and then cryopreserved in the vapor phase of liquid nitrogen. Purity and quantity of every magnetically sorted T cell population were checked by analytical flow cytometry. Genomic DNA was isolated from each sorted fraction and quantified by UV absorbance on a Nanodrop 2000c. The cysteine opens and the phenylalanine closes a CDR3 of 12 amino acids. Here the CDR3 DNA is all that survives: 36 bases in frame from base 1. Trimming takes 5 bases off V and 5 bases off J; junction bases not matched to a gene: 5. From a lookup of the germline V gene, CDR1 and CDR2 are SQVTM and ANQGSEA.

Details on this clone: The clone's antigen remains unknown. There are no base qualities to consult, and no much larger clone falls within one base.

Using the deep immunoSEQ assay, TCR CDR3 regions were amplified from genomic DNA by multiplex PCR. For each cell subset, the extracted genomic DNA was distributed evenly across all wells of several immunoSEQ 96-well plates, and each plate served as one replicate. For sorted subsets, each replicate PCR was loaded with about 200 ng genomic DNA, equivalent to 30,000 or so T cell genomes. Purified libraries were quantified with a Qubit 3.0 fluorometer, sized on a Bioanalyzer 2100, and re-quantified with the KAPA Library Quantification kit. Each immunoSEQ 96-well plate was sequenced on its own single-read 150-cycle Illumina NextSeq 550 flow cell. Processing in the source paper ran as follows. Because only junctional sequences without quality scores were contained in the immunoSEQ output, filtering matching that applied to full-length reads could not be performed. Sequences were annotated with PyIR, a Python wrapper for IgBLAST v1.9, and V/J genes and CDR3 were assigned using IMGT germline references. Reads were removed for weak V/J assignments (E-value above 1e-6), missing CDR3, stop codons, out-of-frame junctions, or ambiguous translated residues. V3J clonotypes were defined by identical inferred V gene, J gene, and CDR3 amino acid sequence. To compute the percentage overlap between repertoires, the number of shared unique clonotypes was divided by the size of the smaller repertoire. RTK rarefaction, the Chao1 estimator, and Recon v2.1 estimates of unobserved clonotypes were used to assess repertoire richness. Generation probabilities for all TCRbeta clonotypes obtained by the gDNA method from a handful of donors were computed using OLGA. Held by TCRdb, this immuneACCESS table contains in-frame sequences only and omits some clones. Under half of the omission traces to an unresolved V gene where checked; the cause of the rest is unknown. Clone size and V and J calls were adopted from that table, with D and trimming inferred from the DNA. The sample table holds roughly 680,000 clones, of which 72% were seen once. The biggest ten clones account for more than 1.5% of the sample.

The chain is assembled from TRBV29-1 and TRBJ1-1; the central 7 bases match TRBD1. Sequenced material: memory CD4+ T cells sorted from blood. What this sample's cell subset or site label stands for: CD45RA-negative fraction. This clonotype was obtained from a woman in her twenties or thirties in good health. The nucleotides read TGCAGCGTTAGGACAGGTCGAACTGAAGCTTTCTTT. This translates into CSVRTGRTEAFF.